One sample yielded the 13 T cell receptor beta chains listed below, sequenced in a study of T cells in Graves' hyperthyroidism and ophthalmopathy. Regions amplified from RNA transcripts were the TCR beta CDR3 regions. RT-PCR in the first round (using the HTBI primer set) targeted the TCR CDR3. TCRdb re-called the multiplex PCR reads with MiXCR, one entry per CDR3 protein. This table has under 700,000 distinct CDR3 sequences, roughly 17% appearing once. Sequencing was carried out using blood. The receptors here all came from a woman between 18 and 29 years old with Graves' hyperthyroidism.

This clonotype was picked up a small number of times. The V gene is TRBV2, the J gene TRBJ2-4; TRBD2 aligns across 11 bases. Germline values: CDR1 SNHLY, CDR2 FYNNEI. The CDR3 extends over 17 amino acids. With V trimmed by 3 bases and J by 6 bases, 10 bases remained unmatched. The DNA of the CDR3 is TGTGCCAGCAGTGAGTCGACTAGCGGGACGAGTTTAAACATTCAGTACTTC. Amino acid sequence: CASSESTSGTSLNIQYF.

This clonotype was observed a few times. This chain joins TRBV13 and TRBJ2-1; 13 bases are a match to TRBD2. This CDR3 contains 16 residues. With 4 bases clipped from V and 8 bases from J, the junction kept 8 bases outside the gene matches. The germline V gene has CDR1 PRHDT and CDR2 FYEKMQ (reference sequence). CDR3 residues: CASSSPGLAGLDEQFF. CDR3 nucleotide sequence: TGTGCCAGCAGCTCCCCGGGACTAGCGGGACTGGATGAGCAGTTCTTC.

This clonotype was observed at least ten times. The gene calls are TRBV3-1 and TRBJ2-1; TRBD2 matches 7 bases. Germline V gene lookup returns CDR1 LGHDT and CDR2 YNNKEL (reference sequence). J was trimmed by 8 bases and V by 5 bases; bases with no gene match: 6. This CDR3 comprises 13 residues. The CDR3 DNA is TGTGCCAGCAGCAATCGGGAGGACCATGAGCAGTTCTTC. The encoded protein is CASSNREDHEQFF.

This clonotype showed up just a few times. This rearrangement joins TRBV5-6 to TRBJ2-1, with 10 bases fitting TRBD2. The CDR3 totals 15 residues. J gave up 5 bases and V 5 bases, and 7 bases lay outside the gene matches. Germline values: CDR1 SGHDT, CDR2 YYEEEE. CDR3 nucleotide sequence: TGTGCCAGCAGATTCGGACTAGCGGACGACAATGAGCAGTTCTTC. Its translation: CASRFGLADDNEQFF.

This clonotype was observed many times. CDR3 residues: CASSLGGRAGSPLHF. CDR3 DNA: TGTGCCAGCAGTTTGGGCGGCAGGGCCGGCTCACCCCTCCACTTT. The chain couples TRBV28 to TRBJ1-6; the D gene is possibly TRBD1 (5 bases). Germline V CDR1 and CDR2: MDHEN, SYDVKM. The CDR3 extends over 15 amino acids. V shed 3 bases and J shed 10 bases, with 16 bases lying between them.

The sample holds many counts of this clonotype. The J gene is TRBJ2-3, the V gene TRBV7-2; D may be TRBD2 (6 bases). Germline V gene data show CDR1 as SGHTA and CDR2 as FQGNSA. The V gene lost 3 bases and the J gene lost 5 bases, with 15 bases spanning the gap. There are 15 residues in the CDR3. The CDR3 reads CASSFGTSWKDTQYF. CDR3 DNA sequence: TGTGCCAGCAGCTTCGGGACTTCCTGGAAAGATACGCAGTATTTT. Based on the CDR3 plus reference TRBV7-2 and TRBJ2-3, the full variable domain is GAGVSQSPSNKVTEKGKDVELRCDPISGHTALYWYRQSLGQGLEFLIYFQGNSAPDKSGLPSDRFSAERTGGSVSTLTIQRTQQEDSAVYLCASSFGTSWKDTQYFGPGTRLTVL.

In this sample, this clonotype turned up many times. The chain recombines TRBV27 with TRBJ1-6; D is perhaps TRBD1 (6 bases). The V end was cut by 5 bases, the J end by 4 bases, with 12 bases between. CDR3 length: 15 amino acids. Germline CDR1 and CDR2: MNHEY and SMNVEV (reference sequence). CDR3 nucleotides: TGTGCCAGCAGTCCCCGGACAGAATATAATTCACCCCTCCACTTT. As protein: CASSPRTEYNSPLHF.

V gene TRBV9 combines with J gene TRBJ1-1, with D hard to call. Germline V gene lookup returns CDR1 SGDLS and CDR2 YYNGEE. There are 13 residues in the CDR3. The V gene lost 3 bases and the J gene lost 7 bases, with 13 bases spanning the gap. The CDR3 DNA reads as TGTGCCAGCAGCGCGACGGCGGAGCTTGAAGCTTTCTTT. It codes for CASSATAELEAFF.

This clonotype was found a few times. J is TRBJ2-7 and V is TRBV3-1; TRBD2 matches at 7 bases. This CDR3 is 15 amino acids long. Trimming cost V 0 bases and J 5 bases; bases outside gene matches: 7. CDR1 and CDR2 (germline): LGHDT, YNNKEL (reference sequence). The CDR3 region is CASSQDWGRANEQYF. In DNA form, the CDR3 reads TGTGCCAGCAGCCAAGATTGGGGGAGGGCTAACGAGCAGTACTTC.

Note on this clonotype: A much more abundant neighbour one base away suggests this may be a read error. The chain links TRBV11-1 to TRBJ2-6, with 12 nucleotides matching TRBD1. Germline CDR1 and CDR2: SGHAT and FQDESV (reference sequence). The CDR3 has 18 amino acids. CDR3 amino acids: CASTSTGQGAPGANVRTF. The CDR3 DNA reads TGTGCCAGCACCTCGACGGGACAGGGGGCGCCTGGGGCCAACGTCCGGACTTTC.

The chain is built from TRBV7-2 and TRBJ2-3; TRBD2 matches at 10 bases. V lost 2 bases and J lost 2; bases outside the gene matches: 16. The CDR3 extends over 20 amino acids. Looked up from germline, CDR1 is SGHTA and CDR2 is FQGNSA. Here the CDR3 DNA reads TGTGCCAGCAGCTTAAGGCAAGCGGGGGGGCCGGTTGTCGCCACAGATACGCAGTATTTT. Its translation: CASSLRQAGGPVVATDTQYF.

This clonotype was seen at least ten times. The chain is built from TRBV28 and TRBJ2-1; 10 bases agree with TRBD2. There are 15 residues in the CDR3. The V segment lost 1 base and the J segment 6 bases; nucleotides outside the gene matches: 3. Looked up from germline, CDR1 is MDHEN and CDR2 is SYDVKM. The CDR3 reads CASSLSLAGANEQFF. The CDR3 DNA sequence: TGTGCCAGCAGTTTATCCCTAGCGGGAGCCAATGAGCAGTTCTTC.

This clonotype was seen at least ten times. This sequence joins TRBV11-1 and TRBJ1-2; D is ambiguous. CDR3 length: 15 amino acids. Germline loops: CDR1 SGHAT, CDR2 FQDESV (reference sequence). V gave up 5 bases and J gave up 0 bases, with 13 bases separating them. In nucleotides, the CDR3 is TGTGCCAGCAGCCAACGGGGAGCGGCTAACTATGGCTACACCTTC. It translates to CASSQRGAANYGYTF. Filled out from reference TRBV11-1 and TRBJ1-2, the complete variable domain reads EAEVAQSPRYKITEKSQAVAFWCDPISGHATLYWYRQILGQGPELLVQFQDESVVDDSQLPKDRFSAERLKGVDSTLKIQPAELGDSAMYLCASSQRGAANYGYTFGSGTRLTVV.